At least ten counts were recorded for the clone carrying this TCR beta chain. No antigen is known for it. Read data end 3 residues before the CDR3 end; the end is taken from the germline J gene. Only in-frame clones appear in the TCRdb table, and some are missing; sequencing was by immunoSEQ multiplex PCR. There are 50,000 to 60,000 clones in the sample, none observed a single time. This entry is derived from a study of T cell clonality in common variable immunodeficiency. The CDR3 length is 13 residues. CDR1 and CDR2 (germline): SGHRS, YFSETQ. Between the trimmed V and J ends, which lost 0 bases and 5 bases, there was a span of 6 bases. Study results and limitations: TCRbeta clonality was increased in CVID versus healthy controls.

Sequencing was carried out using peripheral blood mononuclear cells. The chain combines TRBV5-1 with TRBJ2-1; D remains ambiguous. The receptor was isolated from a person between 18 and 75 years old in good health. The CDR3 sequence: CASSLDDNNEQFF. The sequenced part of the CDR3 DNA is TGCGCCAGCAGCTTGGATGACAACAATGAG.